The rows below give T cell receptor beta chains drawn from one sample of a study of T cells in Graves' hyperthyroidism and ophthalmopathy. One entry per CDR3 protein, called by TCRdb with MiXCR from the multiplex PCR reads. The sample has around 620,000 distinct CDR3 sequences; 46% are singletons. The material sequenced was peripheral blood or thyroid tissue (not recorded which). These TCRs come from an adult woman with Graves' disease, either hyperthyroidism or ophthalmopathy (not recorded which). Each CDR3 is given with its conserved first and last residue. The order of the fields is D gene, V gene, J gene, clone size, CDR3 protein, CDR3 DNA. The D gene is left open where the match is weak. Expanded clones are given a class, and other clones once, few, many or no size at all.

d_gene: TRBD1; v_gene: TRBV28; j_gene: TRBJ1-2; abundance: NA; CDR3aa: CASRSGQGTYGYTF; CDR3nt: TGTGCCAGCAGATCAGGACAGGGGACCTATGGCTACACCTTC
d_gene: TRBD1; v_gene: TRBV7-8; j_gene: TRBJ1-1; abundance: NA; CDR3aa: CASSPQGTGFTEAFF; CDR3nt: TGTGCCAGCAGCCCCCAAGGGACAGGCTTCACTGAAGCTTTCTTT
d_gene: TRBD2; v_gene: TRBV4-2; j_gene: TRBJ2-5; abundance: NA; CDR3aa: CASSRASVSASGSLETQYF; CDR3nt: TGTGCCAGCAGCCGCGCCAGTGTGTCGGCTAGCGGGAGTCTTGAGACCCAGTACTTC
d_gene: NA; v_gene: TRBV10-3; j_gene: TRBJ1-2; abundance: NA; CDR3aa: CAIRQDSPSAGYTF; CDR3nt: TGTGCCATCAGGCAGGACAGTCCCTCCGCGGGCTACACCTTC
d_gene: TRBD1; v_gene: TRBV10-3; j_gene: TRBJ1-2; abundance: NA; CDR3aa: CAIRRTGEGYTF; CDR3nt: TGTGCCATCAGAAGGACAGGGGAGGGCTACACCTTC
d_gene: NA; v_gene: TRBV10-3; j_gene: TRBJ1-4; abundance: NA; CDR3aa: CAISESLGEKLFF; CDR3nt: TGTGCCATCAGTGAGTCTCTAGGGGAAAAACTGTTTTTT
d_gene: NA; v_gene: TRBV7-2; j_gene: TRBJ1-1; abundance: NA; CDR3aa: CASSLGLHTEAFF; CDR3nt: TGTGCCAGCAGCTTGGGTCTACACACTGAAGCTTTCTTT
d_gene: NA; v_gene: TRBV7-2; j_gene: TRBJ2-1; abundance: few; CDR3aa: CASSLDAANEQFF; CDR3nt: TGTGCCAGCAGCTTAGATGCAGCCAATGAGCAGTTCTTC
d_gene: TRBD1; v_gene: TRBV29-1; j_gene: TRBJ1-1; abundance: NA; CDR3aa: CRLDRAQAEAFF; CDR3nt: TGCAGGCTGGACAGGGCTCAGGCTGAAGCTTTCTTT
d_gene: TRBD2; v_gene: TRBV20-1; j_gene: TRBJ2-2; abundance: many; CDR3aa: CSARPSGIIGELFF; CDR3nt: TGCAGTGCTAGGCCTAGCGGGATTATCGGGGAGCTGTTTTTT
d_gene: TRBD2; v_gene: TRBV7-9; j_gene: TRBJ2-5; abundance: many; CDR3aa: CASSLGSGRPQTQYF; CDR3nt: TGTGCCAGCAGCTTAGGAAGCGGGAGGCCCCAGACCCAGTACTTC
d_gene: NA; v_gene: TRBV4-1; j_gene: TRBJ2-7; abundance: few; CDR3aa: CASSQVKTGSSYEQYF; CDR3nt: TGTGCCAGCAGCCAAGTTAAAACAGGTTCCTCCTACGAGCAGTACTTC
d_gene: TRBD1; v_gene: TRBV9; j_gene: TRBJ1-1; abundance: NA; CDR3aa: CASSVGTGVAAFF; CDR3nt: TGTGCCAGCAGCGTAGGGACAGGGGTGGCGGCTTTCTTT
d_gene: TRBD2; v_gene: TRBV11-1; j_gene: TRBJ2-2; abundance: NA; CDR3aa: CASSLTSGSPSGELFF; CDR3nt: TGTGCCAGCAGCTTAACAAGCGGGAGCCCCTCCGGGGAGCTGTTTTTT
d_gene: NA; v_gene: TRBV2; j_gene: TRBJ2-7; abundance: NA; CDR3aa: CASRNGWEQYF; CDR3nt: TGTGCCAGCAGGAACGGGTGGGAGCAGTACTTC
d_gene: NA; v_gene: TRBV15; j_gene: TRBJ1-2; abundance: few; CDR3aa: CATSRERGNYGYTF; CDR3nt: TGTGCCACCAGCAGAGAACGGGGGAACTATGGCTACACCTTC
d_gene: NA; v_gene: TRBV2; j_gene: TRBJ2-5; abundance: NA; CDR3aa: CASSKSGPLYQPQYF; CDR3nt: TGTGCCAGCAGTAAGTCGGGACCCCTATACCAGCCCCAGTACTTC
d_gene: NA; v_gene: TRBV20-1; j_gene: TRBJ1-2; abundance: many; CDR3aa: CSVPPGLNYGYTF; CDR3nt: TGCAGTGTTCCTCCGGGTCTTAACTATGGCTACACCTTC
d_gene: NA; v_gene: TRBV9; j_gene: TRBJ1-2; abundance: NA; CDR3aa: CASSSTRVVQMGYTF; CDR3nt: TGTGCCAGCAGCTCAACCAGGGTAGTGCAAATGGGCTACACCTTC
d_gene: NA; v_gene: TRBV14; j_gene: TRBJ1-4; abundance: many; CDR3aa: CASSQVGWTESNEKLFF; CDR3nt: TGTGCCAGCAGCCAAGTGGGTTGGACAGAGAGTAATGAAAAACTGTTTTTT
d_gene: TRBD1; v_gene: TRBV18; j_gene: TRBJ1-2; abundance: many; CDR3aa: CASSPTDRANYGYTF; CDR3nt: TGTGCCAGCTCACCCACCGACAGGGCCAACTATGGCTACACCTTC
d_gene: TRBD1; v_gene: TRBV12-3/TRBV12-4; j_gene: TRBJ1-2; abundance: NA; CDR3aa: CASSPRTGGRSLYGYTF; CDR3nt: TGTGCCAGCAGTCCACGGACAGGGGGCCGAAGTCTGTATGGCTACACCTTC
d_gene: NA; v_gene: TRBV7-2; j_gene: TRBJ1-2; abundance: many; CDR3aa: CASSLVWGNNYGYTF; CDR3nt: TGTGCCAGCAGCTTAGTCTGGGGGAATAACTATGGCTACACCTTC
d_gene: NA; v_gene: TRBV15; j_gene: TRBJ1-2; abundance: NA; CDR3aa: CATSRYRYGYTF; CDR3nt: TGTGCCACCAGCAGGTACAGATATGGCTACACCTTC
d_gene: NA; v_gene: TRBV7-2; j_gene: TRBJ1-5; abundance: few; CDR3aa: CASSVQPSNQPQHF; CDR3nt: TGTGCCAGCAGCGTACAGCCTAGCAATCAGCCCCAGCATTTT
d_gene: NA; v_gene: TRBV10-2; j_gene: TRBJ1-3; abundance: many; CDR3aa: CASSGGSFSGNTIYF; CDR3nt: TGCGCCAGCAGTGGAGGCAGCTTCTCTGGAAACACCATATATTTT
d_gene: NA; v_gene: TRBV9; j_gene: TRBJ1-1; abundance: many; CDR3aa: CASSVATEGEAFF; CDR3nt: TGTGCCAGCAGCGTAGCTACAGAGGGAGAAGCTTTCTTT
d_gene: TRBD1; v_gene: TRBV24-1; j_gene: TRBJ1-5; abundance: NA; CDR3aa: CATSDGTVPNQPQHF; CDR3nt: TGTGCCACCAGTGACGGGACAGTACCCAATCAGCCCCAGCATTTT
d_gene: TRBD1; v_gene: TRBV15; j_gene: TRBJ1-6; abundance: once; CDR3aa: CATSRGTGGPPLHF; CDR3nt: TGTGCCACCAGCAGAGGGACAGGGGGACCACCCCTCCACTTT
d_gene: NA; v_gene: TRBV29-1; j_gene: TRBJ2-2; abundance: NA; CDR3aa: CSRGNTGELFF; CDR3nt: TGCAGCCGGGGAAACACCGGGGAGCTGTTTTTT
d_gene: NA; v_gene: TRBV15; j_gene: TRBJ1-5; abundance: once; CDR3aa: CAASSAQVLQPQHF; CDR3nt: TGTGCCGCCAGCAGTGCACAGGTACTACAGCCCCAGCATTTT
d_gene: TRBD2; v_gene: TRBV20-1; j_gene: TRBJ2-7; abundance: NA; CDR3aa: CSPGGGYEQYF; CDR3nt: TGCAGCCCCGGGGGGGGGTACGAGCAGTACTTC
d_gene: TRBD1; v_gene: TRBV7-9; j_gene: TRBJ1-6; abundance: NA; CDR3aa: CASSYRGADSPLHF; CDR3nt: TGTGCCAGCAGTTACAGGGGAGCGGATTCACCCCTCCACTTT
d_gene: NA; v_gene: TRBV19; j_gene: TRBJ2-7; abundance: NA; CDR3aa: CARRFLRQAYEQYF; CDR3nt: TGTGCTAGGAGATTCTTGAGACAGGCCTACGAGCAGTACTTC
d_gene: NA; v_gene: TRBV10-3; j_gene: TRBJ1-2; abundance: few; CDR3aa: CATSRSGDGYTF; CDR3nt: TGTGCCACGAGTAGGTCCGGGGACGGCTACACCTTC
d_gene: NA; v_gene: TRBV7-2; j_gene: TRBJ2-5; abundance: NA; CDR3aa: CASSSPSGHQETQYF; CDR3nt: TGTGCCAGCAGCTCACCCAGCGGACACCAAGAGACCCAGTACTTC
d_gene: NA; v_gene: TRBV29-1; j_gene: TRBJ2-2; abundance: NA; CDR3aa: CSVEDGSSGGNTGELFF; CDR3nt: TGCAGCGTTGAAGACGGAAGTAGCGGAGGGAACACCGGGGAGCTGTTTTTT
d_gene: NA; v_gene: TRBV7-9; j_gene: TRBJ2-7; abundance: once; CDR3aa: CASRSSPGPTYEQYF; CDR3nt: TGTGCCAGCAGGAGCTCTCCGGGACCAACCTACGAGCAGTACTTC
d_gene: NA; v_gene: TRBV7-3; j_gene: TRBJ2-7; abundance: many; CDR3aa: CASSSTGLKDEQYF; CDR3nt: TGTGCCAGCAGCTCCACAGGTTTAAAGGACGAGCAGTACTTC
d_gene: NA; v_gene: TRBV7-2; j_gene: TRBJ1-3; abundance: few; CDR3aa: CASSLSAW; CDR3nt: TGTGCCAGCAGCTTATCCGCCTGG
d_gene: NA; v_gene: TRBV7-9; j_gene: TRBJ2-5; abundance: NA; CDR3aa: CASRIPGRDAEGTQETQYF; CDR3nt: TGTGCCAGCAGAATTCCGGGTAGGGACGCCGAGGGCACACAAGAGACCCAGTACTTC
d_gene: NA; v_gene: TRBV7-9; j_gene: TRBJ2-7; abundance: NA; CDR3aa: CASSFYEYF; CDR3nt: TGTGCCAGCAGCTTCTATGAGTACTTC
d_gene: TRBD1; v_gene: TRBV24-1; j_gene: TRBJ2-7; abundance: once; CDR3aa: CATSDPTGVNEQYF; CDR3nt: TGTGCCACCAGTGATCCGACAGGGGTAAACGAGCAGTACTTC
d_gene: NA; v_gene: TRBV7-3; j_gene: TRBJ1-1; abundance: NA; CDR3aa: CASSALRGEVTEAFF; CDR3nt: TGTGCCAGCAGTGCCCTAAGAGGAGAGGTAACTGAAGCTTTCTTT
d_gene: NA; v_gene: TRBV7-9; j_gene: TRBJ1-5; abundance: few; CDR3aa: CASAQENQPQHF; CDR3nt: TGTGCCAGCGCGCAGGAAAATCAGCCCCAGCATTTT
d_gene: NA; v_gene: TRBV7-9; j_gene: TRBJ2-1; abundance: few; CDR3aa: CASSRTRENEQFF; CDR3nt: TGTGCCAGCAGTCGGACTCGAGAGAATGAGCAGTTCTTC
d_gene: TRBD1; v_gene: TRBV5-1; j_gene: TRBJ2-5; abundance: many; CDR3aa: CASSVTGRETQYF; CDR3nt: TGCGCCAGCAGCGTGACAGGGAGAGAGACCCAGTACTTC
d_gene: TRBD2; v_gene: TRBV4-3; j_gene: TRBJ2-5; abundance: NA; CDR3aa: CASSQAGGGQETQYF; CDR3nt: TGCGCCAGCAGCCAGGCGGGCGGGGGACAAGAGACCCAGTACTTC
d_gene: NA; v_gene: TRBV7-9; j_gene: TRBJ1-5; abundance: few; CDR3aa: CASSLGPNYEHF; CDR3nt: TGTGCCAGCAGCTTAGGGCCAAACTACGAGCATTTT
d_gene: NA; v_gene: TRBV7-9; j_gene: TRBJ1-3; abundance: NA; CDR3aa: CASSLTDSGNTIYF; CDR3nt: TGTGCCAGCAGCTTGACAGACTCTGGAAACACCATATATTTT
d_gene: NA; v_gene: TRBV9; j_gene: TRBJ1-2; abundance: many; CDR3aa: CASGDYTGMDGYTF; CDR3nt: TGTGCCAGCGGGGACTATACAGGGATGGATGGCTACACCTTC
d_gene: NA; v_gene: TRBV20-1; j_gene: TRBJ1-5; abundance: few; CDR3aa: CSARNLGEQPQHF; CDR3nt: TGCAGTGCTAGGAACTTGGGCGAGCAGCCCCAGCATTTT